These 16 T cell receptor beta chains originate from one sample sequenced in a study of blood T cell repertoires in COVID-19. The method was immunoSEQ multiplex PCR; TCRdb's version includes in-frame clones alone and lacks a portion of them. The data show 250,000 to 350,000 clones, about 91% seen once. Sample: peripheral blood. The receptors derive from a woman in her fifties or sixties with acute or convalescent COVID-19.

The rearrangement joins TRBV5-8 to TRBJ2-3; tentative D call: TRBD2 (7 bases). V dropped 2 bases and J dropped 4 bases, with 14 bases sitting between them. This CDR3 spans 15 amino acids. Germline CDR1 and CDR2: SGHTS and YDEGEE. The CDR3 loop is CASSFGGGRADTQYF. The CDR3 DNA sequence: TGTGCCAGCAGCTTCGGCGGGGGCCGGGCAGATACGCAGTATTTT.

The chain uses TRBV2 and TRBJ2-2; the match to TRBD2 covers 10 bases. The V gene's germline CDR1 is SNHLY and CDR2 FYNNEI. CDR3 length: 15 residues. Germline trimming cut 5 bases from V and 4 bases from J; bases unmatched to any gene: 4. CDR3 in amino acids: CASSKLAGTTGELFF. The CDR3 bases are TGTGCCAGCAGTAAACTAGCGGGGACCACCGGGGAGCTGTTTTTT.

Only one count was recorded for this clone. The CDR3: CASSWGEGTEAFF. Written as DNA, the CDR3 is TGCGCCAGCAGCTGGGGGGAAGGGACTGAAGCTTTCTTT. This chain links TRBV5-1 with TRBJ1-1; the D gene is possibly TRBD1 (5 bases). The CDR3 spans 13 residues. Germline V lookup: CDR1 SGHRS, CDR2 YFSETQ. V lost 3 bases, J lost 5 bases, and 11 bases lay in between.

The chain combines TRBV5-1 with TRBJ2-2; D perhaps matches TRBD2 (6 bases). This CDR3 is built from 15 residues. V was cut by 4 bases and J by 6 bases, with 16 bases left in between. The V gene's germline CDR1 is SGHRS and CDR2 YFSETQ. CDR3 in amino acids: CASSRGRLGAGELFF. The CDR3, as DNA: TGCGCCAGCAGCCGGGGGAGATTGGGAGCCGGGGAGCTGTTTTTT.

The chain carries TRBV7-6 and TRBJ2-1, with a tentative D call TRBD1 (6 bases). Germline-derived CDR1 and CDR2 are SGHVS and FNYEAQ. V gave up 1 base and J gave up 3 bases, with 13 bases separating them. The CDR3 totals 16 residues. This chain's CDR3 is CASSLVPGHNYNEQFF. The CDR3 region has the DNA TGTGCCAGCAGCTTAGTGCCGGGACACAACTACAATGAGCAGTTCTTC.

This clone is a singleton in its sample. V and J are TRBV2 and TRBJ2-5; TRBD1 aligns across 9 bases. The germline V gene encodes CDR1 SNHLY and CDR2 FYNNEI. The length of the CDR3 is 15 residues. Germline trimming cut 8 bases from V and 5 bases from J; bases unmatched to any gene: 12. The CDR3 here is CASETGDRVLETQYF. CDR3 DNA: TGTGCCAGCGAAACGGGGGACAGGGTTTTGGAGACCCAGTACTTC.

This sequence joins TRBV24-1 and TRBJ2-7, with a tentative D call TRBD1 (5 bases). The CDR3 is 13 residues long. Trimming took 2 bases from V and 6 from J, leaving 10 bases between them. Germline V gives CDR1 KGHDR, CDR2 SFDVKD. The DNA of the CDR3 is TGTGCCACCAGTGATTGGCAGGGTAGCGAGCAGTACTTC. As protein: CATSDWQGSEQYF.

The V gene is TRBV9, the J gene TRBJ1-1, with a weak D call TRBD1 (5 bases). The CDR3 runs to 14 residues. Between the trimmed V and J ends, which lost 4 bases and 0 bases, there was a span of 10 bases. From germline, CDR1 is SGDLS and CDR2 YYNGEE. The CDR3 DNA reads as TGTGCCAGCAGCAGGCAGGGTATGAACACTGAAGCTTTCTTT. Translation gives CASSRQGMNTEAFF.

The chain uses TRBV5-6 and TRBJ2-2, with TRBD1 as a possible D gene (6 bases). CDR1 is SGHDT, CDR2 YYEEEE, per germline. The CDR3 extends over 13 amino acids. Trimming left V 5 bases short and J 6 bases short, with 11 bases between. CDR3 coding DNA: TGTGCCAGCAGGGTTGGGGGCTCCGGGGAGCTGTTTTTT. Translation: CASRVGGSGELFF.

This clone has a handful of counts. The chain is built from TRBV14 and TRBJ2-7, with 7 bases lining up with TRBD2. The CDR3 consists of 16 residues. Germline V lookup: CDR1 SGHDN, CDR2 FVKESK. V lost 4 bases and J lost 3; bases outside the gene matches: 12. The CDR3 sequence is CASSLYPGGKGYEQYF. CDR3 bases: TGTGCCAGCAGCCTCTATCCCGGGGGGAAGGGCTACGAGCAGTACTTC.

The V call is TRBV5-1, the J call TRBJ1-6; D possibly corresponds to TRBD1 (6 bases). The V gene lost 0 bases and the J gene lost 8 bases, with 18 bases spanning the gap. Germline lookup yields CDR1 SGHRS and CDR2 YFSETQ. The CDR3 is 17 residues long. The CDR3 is CASSLAPTGSGDSPLHF. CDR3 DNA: TGCGCCAGCAGCTTGGCCCCCACAGGGAGCGGAGATTCACCCCTCCACTTT.

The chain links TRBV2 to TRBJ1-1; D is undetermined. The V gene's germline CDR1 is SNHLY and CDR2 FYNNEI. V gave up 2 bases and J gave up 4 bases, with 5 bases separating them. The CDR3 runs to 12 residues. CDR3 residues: CASSEYGTEAFF. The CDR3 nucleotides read TGTGCCAGCAGTGAATACGGCACTGAAGCTTTCTTT. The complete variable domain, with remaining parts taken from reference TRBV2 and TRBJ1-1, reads EPEVTQTPSHQVTQMGQEVILRCVPISNHLYFYWYRQILGQKVEFLVSFYNNEISEKSEIFDDQFSVERPDGSNFTLKIRSTKLEDSAMYFCASSEYGTEAFFGQGTRLTVV.

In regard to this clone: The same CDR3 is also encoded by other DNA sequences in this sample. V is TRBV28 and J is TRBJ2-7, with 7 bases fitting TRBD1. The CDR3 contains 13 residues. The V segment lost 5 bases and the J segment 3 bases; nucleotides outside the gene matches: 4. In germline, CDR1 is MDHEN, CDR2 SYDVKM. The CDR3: CASSPGQSYEQYF. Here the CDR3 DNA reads TGTGCCAGCAGTCCGGGACAGAGCTACGAGCAGTACTTC.

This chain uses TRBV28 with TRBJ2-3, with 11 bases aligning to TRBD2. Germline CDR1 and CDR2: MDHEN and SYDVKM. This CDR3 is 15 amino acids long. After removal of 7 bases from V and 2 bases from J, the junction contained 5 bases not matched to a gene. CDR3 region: CASIPLAGVTDTQYF. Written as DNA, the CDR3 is TGTGCCAGCATACCACTAGCGGGAGTCACAGATACGCAGTATTTT.

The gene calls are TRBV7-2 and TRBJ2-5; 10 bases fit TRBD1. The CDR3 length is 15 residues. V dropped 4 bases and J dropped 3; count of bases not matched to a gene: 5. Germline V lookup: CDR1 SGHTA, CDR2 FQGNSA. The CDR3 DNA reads TGTGCCAGCAGCTACGCGGGACAGGGGAAAGAGACCCAGTACTTC. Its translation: CASSYAGQGKETQYF.

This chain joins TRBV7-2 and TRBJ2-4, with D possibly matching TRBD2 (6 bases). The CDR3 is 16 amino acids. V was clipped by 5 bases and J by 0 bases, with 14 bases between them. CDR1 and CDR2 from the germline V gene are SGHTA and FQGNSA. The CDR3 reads CASSPREVLAKNIQYF. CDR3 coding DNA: TGTGCCAGCAGCCCAAGGGAGGTCCTAGCCAAAAACATTCAGTACTTC.